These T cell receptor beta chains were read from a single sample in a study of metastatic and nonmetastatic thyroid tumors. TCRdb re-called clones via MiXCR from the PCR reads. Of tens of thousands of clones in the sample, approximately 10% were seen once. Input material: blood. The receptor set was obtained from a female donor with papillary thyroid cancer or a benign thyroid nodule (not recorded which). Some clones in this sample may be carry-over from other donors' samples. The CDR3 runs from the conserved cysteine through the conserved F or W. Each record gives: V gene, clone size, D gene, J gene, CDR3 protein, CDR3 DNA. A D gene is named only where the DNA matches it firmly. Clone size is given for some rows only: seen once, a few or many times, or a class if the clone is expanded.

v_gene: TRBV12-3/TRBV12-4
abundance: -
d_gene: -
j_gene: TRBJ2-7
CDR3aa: CASSLYASPKEQYF
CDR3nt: TGTGCCAGCAGTTTGTATGCATCGCCTAAGGAGCAGTACTTC

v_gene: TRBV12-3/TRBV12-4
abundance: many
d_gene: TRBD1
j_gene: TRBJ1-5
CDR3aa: CASSPRGRDQPQHF
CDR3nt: TGTGCCAGCAGCCCGAGGGGGCGTGATCAGCCCCAGCATTTT

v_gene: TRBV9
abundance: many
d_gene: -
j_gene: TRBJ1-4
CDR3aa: CASSWGGQANEKLFF
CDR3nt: TGTGCCAGCAGTTGGGGGGGGCAGGCTAATGAAAAACTGTTTTTT

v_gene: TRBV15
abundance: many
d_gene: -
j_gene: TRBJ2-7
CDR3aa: CATSRDRHSGASEQYF
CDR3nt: TGTGCCACCAGCAGAGATCGACACTCAGGAGCGAGTGAGCAGTACTTC

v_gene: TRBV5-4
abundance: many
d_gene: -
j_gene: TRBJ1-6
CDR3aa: CASSSGFGDGHNSPLHF
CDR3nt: TGTGCCAGCAGCTCCGGATTTGGGGACGGACATAATTCACCCCTCCACTTT

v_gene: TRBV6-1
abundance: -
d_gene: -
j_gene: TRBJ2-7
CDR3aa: CASSFPGLHVYEQYF
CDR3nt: TGTGCCAGCAGTTTCCCGGGACTCCATGTCTACGAGCAGTACTTC

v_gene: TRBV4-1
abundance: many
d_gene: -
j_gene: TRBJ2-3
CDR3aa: CASSPFGQLRTDTQYF
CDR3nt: TGCGCCAGCAGCCCCTTCGGCCAGCTCCGCACAGATACGCAGTATTTT

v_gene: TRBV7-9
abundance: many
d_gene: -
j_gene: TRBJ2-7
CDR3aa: CASSLRYEQYF
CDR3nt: TGTGCCAGCAGCTTACGCTACGAGCAGTACTTC

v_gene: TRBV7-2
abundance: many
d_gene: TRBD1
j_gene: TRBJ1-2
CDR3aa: CASSLGTGGGYGYTF
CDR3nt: TGTGCCAGCAGCTTAGGGACAGGGGGTGGCTATGGCTACACCTTC

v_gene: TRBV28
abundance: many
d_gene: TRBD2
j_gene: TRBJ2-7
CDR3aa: CASSSPGGGPYEQYF
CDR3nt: TGTGCCAGCAGTTCCCCGGGGGGGGGCCCCTACGAGCAGTACTTC

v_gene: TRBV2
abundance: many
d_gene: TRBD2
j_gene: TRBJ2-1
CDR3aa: CASSLTSGAYNEQFF
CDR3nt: TGTGCCAGCAGCTTAACTAGCGGAGCTTACAATGAGCAGTTCTTC

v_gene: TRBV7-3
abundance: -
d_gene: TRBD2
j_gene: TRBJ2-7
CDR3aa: CASSPSGGTYEQYF
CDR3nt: TGTGCCAGCAGCCCCTCGGGAGGTACCTACGAGCAGTACTTC

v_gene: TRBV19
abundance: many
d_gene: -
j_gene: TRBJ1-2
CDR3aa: CASTTTRHYGYTF
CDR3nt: TGTGCCAGTACCACGACAAGACACTATGGCTACACCTTC

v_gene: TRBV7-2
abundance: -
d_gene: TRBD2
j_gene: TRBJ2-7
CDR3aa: CASSLQAGANEQYF
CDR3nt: TGTGCCAGCAGCTTACAAGCGGGAGCCAACGAGCAGTACTTC

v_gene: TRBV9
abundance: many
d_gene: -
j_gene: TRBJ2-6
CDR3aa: CASSVGDSGANVLTF
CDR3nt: TGTGCCAGCAGCGTGGGGGACTCTGGGGCCAACGTCCTGACTTTC

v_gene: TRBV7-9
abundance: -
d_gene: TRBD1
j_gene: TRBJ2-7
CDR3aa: CASSYPDRDYEQYF
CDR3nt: TGTGCCAGCAGCTATCCGGACAGGGACTACGAGCAGTACTTC

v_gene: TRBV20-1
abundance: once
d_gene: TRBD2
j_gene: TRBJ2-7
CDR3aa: CSATAGLASSYEQYF
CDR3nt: TGCAGTGCGACGGCTGGACTAGCGAGCTCCTACGAGCAGTACTTC